These 13 T cell receptor beta chains originate from one sample sequenced in a study of T cells expressing NK-cell markers. TCRdb processed the 5' RACE reads again and assigns one entry to each CDR3 protein, with no DNA. The ten most abundant clones cover 3.5% to 4.5% of a sample with 550,000 to 600,000 distinct CDR3 sequences. The sample consisted of blood T cells: a sorted CD56 or NKG2C T cell subset, CD4+ or CD8+ T cells, or bulk PBMC T cells (not recorded which). These receptors originate from a man between 18 and 35 years old in good health.

This chain links TRBV7-9 with TRBJ2-7; TCRdb gives TRBD1 as the D gene, but with no DNA this cannot be confirmed. Germline-derived CDR1 and CDR2 are SEHNR and FQNEAQ (reference sequence). The CDR3 consists of 15 residues. This chain's CDR3 is CASTQGGGPPYEQYF.

The rearrangement joins TRBV4-1 to TRBJ2-2; TCRdb's D gene call, TRBD2, goes unchecked for lack of DNA. The germline CDR1 and CDR2 sequences are MGHRA and YSYEKL. This CDR3 has 18 amino acids. The CDR3 sequence is CASSQGHGGSREIGELFF.

The chain combines TRBV18 with TRBJ2-1; the D call of TRBD2 rests on TCRdb alone, since no DNA is present to check it. This CDR3 is built from 15 residues. CDR1 is KGHSH and CDR2 is LQKENI in the germline V gene. The chain's CDR3 is CASSPPGRGNNEQFF.

The J gene is TRBJ2-5, the V gene TRBV20-1; TCRdb names TRBD2, which stays unverified in the absence of DNA. The CDR3 covers 15 residues. The germline V gene encodes CDR1 DFQATT and CDR2 SNEGSKA (reference sequence). The CDR3 here is CSARGLAGYQETQYF.

CDR3: CSARGLRTGGLSGNTIYF. V gene TRBV20-1 combines with J gene TRBJ1-3; TCRdb indicates TRBD1, and absent DNA this call remains unverified. The CDR3 sequence is 18 residues long. CDR1 and CDR2 from the germline V gene are DFQATT and SNEGSKA (reference sequence).

The genes are TRBV4-3 and TRBJ2-7. CDR1 LGHNA and CDR2 YSLEER come from the germline V gene. This CDR3 is built from 14 residues. CDR3: CASSQGFAPYEQYF.

J is TRBJ2-1 and V is TRBV2; TCRdb outputs TRBD2, but without DNA this stays unchecked. Per the germline V gene, CDR1 is SNHLY and CDR2 is FYNNEI. CDR3 length: 17 residues. CDR3 amino acids: CASINLAGGVSYNEQFF.

This chain uses TRBV12-3 or TRBV12-4 with TRBJ2-4; there is no DNA to check the TCRdb D call of TRBD2. The CDR3 loop spans 14 amino acids. This CDR3 reads CASKNGRGGNIQYF.

J is TRBJ2-7 and V is TRBV7-9; TCRdb gives TRBD1 as the D gene, but with no DNA this cannot be confirmed. CDR3 length equals 14 residues. CDR1 is SEHNR, CDR2 FQNEAQ, per germline (reference sequence). CDR3: CASSPGQASGEQYF.

The V call is TRBV27, the J call TRBJ2-7; with no DNA, the TCRdb D assignment of TRBD1 cannot be verified. The length of the CDR3 is 16 residues. CDR1 is MNHEY, CDR2 SMNVEV, per germline (reference sequence). The CDR3 here is CASTKLGGGPTYEQYF.

The J gene is TRBJ1-2, the V gene TRBV20-1; TCRdb designates TRBD1, a call that cannot be tested without DNA. The CDR3 sequence is 15 residues long. Germline values: CDR1 DFQATT, CDR2 SNEGSKA (reference sequence). The CDR3 region is CSAIEPGSGDYGYTF.

The chain combines TRBV6-5 with TRBJ2-5; TCRdb reports TRBD2, a call that lacks DNA to check it against. Germline V CDR1 and CDR2: MNHEY, SVGAGI. CDR3 length equals 16 residues. CDR3 in amino acids: CASSYETRADQETQYF.

The chain is built from TRBV20-1 and TRBJ2-3; no DNA is available, so the TRBD2 call from TCRdb remains unchecked. Germline V gene sequence: CDR1 DFQATT, CDR2 SNEGSKA (reference sequence). This CDR3 comprises 12 residues. The CDR3 is CSATREGDTQYF.